The 13 T cell receptor beta chains presented below share a single source sample, sequenced in a study of early T cells in non-severe SARS-CoV-2 infection. Using its own MiXCR run on the 5' RACE reads, TCRdb lists one record per CDR3 protein. The sample carries about 83,000 distinct CDR3 sequences, roughly an eighth recorded once. The sequenced sample was whole blood. Receptors originate from an adult who was a healthcare worker with PCR-confirmed SARS-CoV-2 infection or an uninfected control (not recorded which).

This clonotype was observed at least ten times. The chain employs TRBV6-2 or TRBV6-3 and TRBJ2-2; possibly TRBD2 for D (6 bases). Germline assignment: CDR1 MNHEY and CDR2 SVGEGT. The CDR3 consists of 16 residues. Trimming pared 7 bases from V and 1 base from J, leaving 16 bases between. The CDR3 loop reads CASTASGTLNTGELFF. CDR3 bases: TGTGCCAGCACCGCCTCCGGGACTTTGAACACCGGGGAGCTGTTTTTT.

The chain employs TRBV30 and TRBJ2-4; D unclear. Germline assignment: CDR1 GTSNPN and CDR2 SVGIG (reference sequence). The CDR3 runs to 12 residues. V was pared by 3 bases and J by 1 base, with 4 bases between. The CDR3 sequence is CAWRMAKNIQYF. CDR3 DNA: TGTGCCTGGAGGATGGCCAAAAACATTCAGTACTTC.

The V call is TRBV10-2, the J call TRBJ2-3, with TRBD2 matching over 8 bases. The germline V gene has CDR1 WSHSY and CDR2 SAAADI. The CDR3 sequence is 12 residues long. V shed 8 bases and J 10 bases; nucleotides not matched to a gene: 8. The chain's CDR3 is CASREGIKAQYF. CDR3 in DNA: TGCGCCAGCCGGGAGGGGATCAAGGCGCAGTATTTT.

This clonotype was counted only a few times. J is TRBJ2-3 and V is TRBV11-2; D possibly corresponds to TRBD1 (6 bases). CDR3 size: 13 residues. The germline V and J ends were trimmed by 5 bases and 7 bases, with 13 bases remaining between them. The V gene's germline CDR1 is SGHAT and CDR2 FQNNGV. CDR3 nucleotides: TGTGCCAGCAGCCCCCCCCGGGACAATACGCAGTATTTT. Residues: CASSPPRDNTQYF. Based on the CDR3 plus reference TRBV11-2 and TRBJ2-3, the full variable domain is EAGVAQSPRYKIIEKRQSVAFWCNPISGHATLYWYQQILGQGPKLLIQFQNNGVVDDSQLPKDRFSAERLKGVDSTLKIQPAKLEDSAVYLCASSPPRDNTQYFGPGTRLTVL.

The chain couples TRBV10-3 to TRBJ1-3, with TRBD1 matching 8 bases. This CDR3 is built from 15 residues. CDR1 is ENHRY and CDR2 is SYGVKD in the germline V gene. Trimming at V came to 9 bases and at J to 4 bases, leaving 11 bases not matched to a gene. This CDR3 is CAIKDQGARGNTIYF. As DNA, the CDR3 is TGTGCCATAAAAGACCAGGGGGCGCGGGGAAACACCATATATTTT.

This clonotype has only a few counts. The chain is built from TRBV29-1 and TRBJ1-4; D might be TRBD1 (5 bases). This CDR3 spans 16 amino acids. V gave up 1 base and J gave up 0 bases, with 12 bases separating them. Germline loops: CDR1 SQVTM, CDR2 ANQGSEA. The CDR3: CSVEGGPDATNEKLFF. In DNA form, the CDR3 reads TGCAGCGTTGAAGGGGGCCCGGACGCAACTAATGAAAAACTGTTTTTT.

This clonotype was recorded at least ten times. The V call is TRBV27, the J call TRBJ1-6, with D possibly matching TRBD1 (5 bases). In germline, CDR1 is MNHEY, CDR2 SMNVEV (reference sequence). The CDR3 has 14 residues. V was clipped by 2 bases and J by 8 bases, with 10 bases between them. The CDR3 bases are TGTGCCAGCAGTTTACGACAGAACCATTCACCCCTCCACTTT. Its translation is CASSLRQNHSPLHF.

This clonotype was recorded a few times. The V call is TRBV29-1, the J call TRBJ1-2, with a possible D match to TRBD1 (6 bases). The CDR3 is 14 amino acids. Germline V lookup: CDR1 SQVTM, CDR2 ANQGSEA. The V and J ends lost 4 bases and 8 bases respectively, with 20 bases between them. The CDR3 is CSVGGIGGPGGYTF. For the CDR3, the DNA is TGCAGCGTTGGAGGGATAGGGGGACCTGGCGGCTACACCTTC.

In its sample, this clonotype was seen a few times. V and J are TRBV5-4 and TRBJ2-7; D may match TRBD1 or TRBD2 (5 bases each). The germline CDR1 and CDR2 sequences are SGHNT and YYREEE (reference sequence). The germline V and J ends were trimmed by 3 bases and 7 bases, with 17 bases remaining between them. The CDR3 is 14 residues long. The DNA of the CDR3 is TGTGCCAGCAGCTCAGCCGGGACGGTGGGGGAGCAGTACTTC. Translated, it gives CASSSAGTVGEQYF.

In this sample, this clonotype turned up many times. V gene TRBV29-1 combines with J gene TRBJ2-7; perhaps TRBD2 as D (5 bases). The length of the CDR3 is 12 residues. Per germline, CDR1 SQVTM and CDR2 ANQGSEA. With 4 bases removed from V and 3 bases from J, the gap between germline ends came to 10 bases. For the CDR3, the DNA is TGCAGCGTTGGTGAGGGTTACTACGAGCAGTACTTC. Translated, it gives CSVGEGYYEQYF.

This clonotype occurred a few times. The chain uses TRBV12-3 or TRBV12-4 and TRBJ2-2; 14 bases map to TRBD2. With V trimmed by 2 bases and J by 2 bases, 13 bases remained unmatched. This CDR3 has 21 amino acids. This chain's CDR3 is CASSLLRRGLAGGINTGELFF. The CDR3 DNA reads as TGTGCCAGCAGTTTATTACGGAGAGGACTAGCGGGGGGAATAAACACCGGGGAGCTGTTTTTT.

The CDR3 here is CASSPPPAGFYGYTF. CDR3 nucleotide sequence: TGTGCCAGCAGTCCACCCCCGGCGGGATTCTATGGCTACACCTTC. This chain connects TRBV12-3 or TRBV12-4 to TRBJ1-2; D not resolved. The CDR3 is 15 residues long. Deletions cut 5 bases from V and 4 bases from J, with 17 bases between.

A few counts support this clonotype. This chain uses TRBV28 with TRBJ1-4; 10 nucleotides agree with TRBD1. The V segment lost 8 bases and the J segment 3 bases; nucleotides outside the gene matches: 6. Germline V gene sequence: CDR1 MDHEN, CDR2 SYDVKM. The CDR3 runs 15 residues. The CDR3 reads CASLDRGPSNEKLFF. The CDR3 bases are TGTGCCAGCCTCGACAGGGGGCCTTCTAATGAAAAACTGTTTTTT.